This TCR beta chain was identified during a study of blood T cell repertoires in COVID-19. Study information: The samples span acute and convalescent COVID-19 from the United States, Italy and Spain.

In the study's own analysis: Reference gene primer amplification gave estimated nucleated cell counts. The table came from immunoSEQ multiplex PCR; TCRdb's copy has only in-frame clones and leaves some out. D and trimming were read from the DNA, whereas the V and J calls and clone size are those reported in that table. Among about 93,000 clones listed, around four fifths were seen once. The count of this clone is one. This CDR3 contains 14 residues. The germline V gene encodes CDR1 SNHLY and CDR2 FYNNEI. The ends lost 4 bases at V and 5 bases at J; junction bases unmatched: 4. This clonotype was obtained from a human donor in a cohort sampled during active COVID-19. What was sequenced was peripheral blood. The J gene is TRBJ1-4, the V gene TRBV2; 7 bases are a match to TRBD1. The CDR3 nucleotides are TGTGCCAGCAGTGCGGCCAGGGGGAATGAAAAACTGTTTTTT. It translates to CASSAARGNEKLFF.